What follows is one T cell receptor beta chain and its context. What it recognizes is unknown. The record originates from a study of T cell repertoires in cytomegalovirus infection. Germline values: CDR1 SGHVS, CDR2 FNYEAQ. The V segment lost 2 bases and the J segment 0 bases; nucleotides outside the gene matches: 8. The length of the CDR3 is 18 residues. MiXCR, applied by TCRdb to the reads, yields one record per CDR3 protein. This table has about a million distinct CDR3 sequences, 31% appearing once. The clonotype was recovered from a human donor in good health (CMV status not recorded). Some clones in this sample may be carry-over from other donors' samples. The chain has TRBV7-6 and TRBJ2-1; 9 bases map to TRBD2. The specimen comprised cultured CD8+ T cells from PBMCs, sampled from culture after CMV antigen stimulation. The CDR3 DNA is TGTGCCAGCAGCTTAAGGTGGGCTAGCGGGGTCTCCTACAATGAGCAGTTCTTC. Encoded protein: CASSLRWASGVSYNEQFF. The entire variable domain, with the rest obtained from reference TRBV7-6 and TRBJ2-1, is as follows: GAGVSQSPRYKVTKRGQDVALRCDPISGHVSLYWYRQALGQGPEFLTYFNYEAQQDKSGLPNDRFSAERPEGSISTLTIQRTEQRDSAMYRCASSLRWASGVSYNEQFFGPGTRLTVL.